The clone carrying this T cell receptor beta chain was seen just once. This specimen belongs to a study of blood T cell repertoires in COVID-19. This table comes from immunoSEQ multiplex PCR, and its TCRdb copy is limited to in-frame clones, with some not included. The data show some 130,000 clones, with roughly 84% seen just once and under 1.5% held by the top ten. Trimming cost V 4 bases and J 1 base; bases outside gene matches: 14. CDR1 SGDLS and CDR2 YYNGEE come from the germline V gene. The CDR3 has 18 amino acids. The sequenced sample consisted of peripheral blood. This TCR derives from a man between 60 and 75 years old with acute or convalescent COVID-19. V gene TRBV9 combines with J gene TRBJ2-5; 9 nucleotides agree with TRBD2. The chain's CDR3 is CASSPRGGAGGVQETQYF. Here the CDR3 DNA reads TGTGCCAGCAGCCCACGAGGAGGAGCGGGGGGCGTCCAAGAGACCCAGTACTTC.